The 32 T cell receptor beta chains below all came from one sample that was sequenced in a study of beta chain features in type 1 diabetes. Whole-study results and caveats: All four CD4+ subsets from Type 1 diabetes patients carried moderately but significantly shorter TCRB CDR3s.

Expressed TCRB transcripts were sequenced, since all the RNA that had been isolated was reverse transcribed. Using immunoSEQ multiplex PCR, the repertoire was profiled, and TCRdb retains in-frame clones only, with some absent. This sample has 150,000 to 200,000 clones, with 63% found just once. The antigens for these receptors are not known. What was sequenced was naive CD4+ T cells from blood. These receptors all come from a man aged 25 to 40 with type 1 diabetes.

The chain joins TRBV20-1 to TRBJ2-7; unclear D gene. The V end was cut by 5 bases, the J end by 1 base, with 6 bases between. Germline lookup yields CDR1 DFQATT and CDR2 SNEGSKA (reference sequence). The CDR3 runs 11 residues. In DNA form, the CDR3 reads TGCAGTGCTGTACGGTCCTACGAGCAGTACTTC. Its translation: CSAVRSYEQYF.

This clone has just a few counts. This chain uses TRBV29-1 with TRBJ2-7; D possibly corresponds to TRBD2 (8 bases). Germline assignment: CDR1 SQVTM and CDR2 ANQGSEA. V lost 6 bases to trimming and J lost 5 bases, with 14 bases between them. This CDR3 region has 12 residues. CDR3 DNA sequence: TGCAGCGTCGGGGGGGGACAGAACGAGCAGTACTTC. This encodes CSVGGGQNEQYF.

The rearrangement joins TRBV15 to TRBJ2-4; the D gene is possibly TRBD1 (6 bases). This CDR3 comprises 18 residues. Germline V gene lookup returns CDR1 LNHNV and CDR2 YYDKDF (reference sequence). The V end was cut by 4 bases, the J end by 2 bases, with 21 bases between. CDR3 in amino acids: CATSTRPIVRGTKNIQYF. The DNA for the CDR3 is TGTGCCACCAGCACAAGACCGATCGTAAGGGGGACCAAAAACATTCAGTACTTC.

The genes are TRBV25-1 and TRBJ1-6; the D is unclear. The CDR3 totals 14 residues. CDR1 is MGHDK, CDR2 SYGVNS, per germline. Trimming stripped 6 bases from V and 7 bases from J, with 13 bases between. The CDR3 nucleotides read TGTGCCAGCAGCCTACTTGGAGCGAATTCACCCCTCCACTTT. It yields the protein CASSLLGANSPLHF.

This clone appeared a few times. The junction shows a germline mismatch at one end, possibly a read error. The chain joins TRBV29-1 to TRBJ2-3; tentatively, D is TRBD1 or TRBD2 (5 bases each). Per germline, CDR1 SQVTM and CDR2 ANQGSEA. This CDR3 is built from 13 residues. CDR3 protein: CSFDEGSYGTQYF. The CDR3 DNA follows: TGCAGCTTTGACGAGGGGTCCTACGGTACGCAGTATTTT.

This chain links TRBV7-2 with TRBJ2-4; TRBD2 might be the D (6 bases). V gave up 6 bases and J gave up 8 bases, with 23 bases separating them. CDR1 and CDR2 (germline): SGHTA, FQGNSA. The CDR3 consists of 16 residues. The DNA for the CDR3 is TGTGCCAGCAGATCATGGAGGGGCCAGGGTTTGGACATTCAGTACTTC. Translated: CASRSWRGQGLDIQYF.

This chain joins TRBV29-1 and TRBJ2-7; D unclear. V lost 4 bases, J lost 2 bases, and 6 bases lay in between. The CDR3 is 11 residues long. Per germline, CDR1 SQVTM and CDR2 ANQGSEA. The CDR3 DNA is TGCAGCGTTGGGCACACCTACGAGCAGTACTTC. Its protein is CSVGHTYEQYF.

CDR3 DNA: TGTGCCAGTAGTCGCACGGCAAGCTCCTACAATGAGCAGTTCTTC. This gives the protein CASSRTASSYNEQFF. J is TRBJ2-1 and V is TRBV19; D is unresolved. Trimming removed 5 bases from V and 0 bases from J, with 11 bases in between. The CDR3 sequence is 15 residues long. The germline V gene encodes CDR1 LNHDA and CDR2 SQIVND (reference sequence). Full variable domain (outside the CDR3, taken from reference TRBV19 and TRBJ2-1): DGGITQSPKYLFRKEGQNVTLSCEQNLNHDAMYWYRQDPGQGLRLIYYSQIVNDFQKGDIAEGYSVSREKKESFPLTVTSAQKNPTAFYLCASSRTASSYNEQFFGPGTRLTVL.

This clone has more than one count but fewer than ten. The chain combines TRBV9 with TRBJ2-1; 14 bases map to TRBD2. The ends lost 4 bases at V and 9 bases at J; junction bases unmatched: 12. The CDR3 consists of 17 residues. The V gene's germline CDR1 is SGDLS and CDR2 YYNGEE. The CDR3: CASSPLTGTSGGVEQFF. Written as DNA, the CDR3 is TGTGCCAGCAGCCCGCTAACCGGGACTAGCGGGGGTGTTGAGCAGTTCTTC.

This clone was detected only once. The chain recombines TRBV25-1 with TRBJ2-1; 9 bases align to TRBD2. Germline-derived CDR1 and CDR2 are MGHDK and SYGVNS. The CDR3 spans 13 residues. The junction had 10 bases not matched to a gene; V was cut back by 11 bases and J by 8 bases. CDR3 amino acids: CAAGAAGGHEQFF. The CDR3 DNA reads TGTGCCGCAGGGGCAGCGGGGGGCCATGAGCAGTTCTTC. The full variable domain, completed using reference TRBV25-1 and TRBJ2-1, is EADIYQTPRYLVIGTGKKITLECSQTMGHDKMYWYQQDPGMELHLIHYSYGVNSTEKGDLSSESTVSRIRTEHFPLTLESARPSHTSQYLCAAGAAGGHEQFFGPGTRLTVL.

This clone was detected only once. The chain combines TRBV18 with TRBJ2-7; D perhaps matches TRBD1 (5 bases). V was trimmed by 2 bases and J by 2 bases, leaving 13 bases between them. This CDR3 contains 15 residues. The germline CDR1 and CDR2 sequences are KGHSH and LQKENI. CDR3 sequence: CASSPRGLLTYEQYF. The CDR3 coding sequence is TGTGCCAGCTCACCAAGGGGCCTCCTCACCTACGAGCAGTACTTC.

This chain connects TRBV5-1 to TRBJ2-3; D unresolved. The CDR3 runs 15 residues. V was trimmed by 0 bases and J by 6 bases, leaving 14 bases between them. CDR1 SGHRS and CDR2 YFSETQ come from the germline V gene. CDR3 bases: TGCGCCAGCAGCTTGGTAGGAACGGACGTGGATACGCAGTATTTT. Translation gives CASSLVGTDVDTQYF.

This chain connects TRBV29-1 to TRBJ2-3; 7 positions match TRBD2. Germline V gene sequence: CDR1 SQVTM, CDR2 ANQGSEA. The CDR3 is 16 amino acids. The J segment lost 2 bases and the V segment lost 4 bases, leaving 12 bases of the junction unmatched. CDR3 in DNA: TGCAGCGTTGTGTCCTCGGAGCGGGGCCCCACAGATACGCAGTATTTT. This codes for CSVVSSERGPTDTQYF.

The chain carries TRBV9 and TRBJ1-2; 9 nucleotides align to TRBD1. The V gene end was trimmed by 0 bases and the J gene end by 8 bases; junction bases not matched to a gene: 8. CDR3 length equals 15 residues. Per the germline V gene, CDR1 is SGDLS and CDR2 is YYNGEE. The CDR3 coding sequence is TGTGCCAGCAGCGTAGTTACCGGGACAGGGCAAGGCTACACCTTC. Translation: CASSVVTGTGQGYTF.

The sample holds a few counts of this clone. The chain employs TRBV5-1 and TRBJ2-3, with TRBD2 identical over 8 bases. The V segment lost 4 bases and the J segment 6 bases; nucleotides outside the gene matches: 4. CDR1 is SGHRS, CDR2 YFSETQ, per germline. This CDR3 comprises 13 residues. The CDR3: CASSILAADTQYF. The CDR3 nucleotides are TGCGCCAGCAGCATACTAGCGGCCGATACGCAGTATTTT.

V usage is TRBV29-1 and J usage is TRBJ1-1; 12 bases are shared with TRBD1. Trimming removed 7 bases from V and 6 bases from J; junction bases left unmatched: 3. The CDR3 is made up of 12 amino acids. The germline V gene has CDR1 SQVTM and CDR2 ANQGSEA. The CDR3 nucleotides read TGCAGCGGTGGGACAGGGGGCGCTGAAGCTTTCTTT. It specifies CSGGTGGAEAFF.

The rearrangement uses TRBV28 and TRBJ1-2; D not resolved. V was clipped by 2 bases and J by 8 bases, with 9 bases between them. Germline CDR1 reads MDHEN; CDR2 reads SYDVKM. This CDR3 is built from 12 residues. The CDR3 loop is CASSLGSSGYTF. CDR3 coding DNA: TGTGCCAGCAGTTTAGGTAGTAGCGGCTACACCTTC.

This clone has only a few counts. V is TRBV4-3 and J is TRBJ1-2; D is unclear. This CDR3 is 14 amino acids long. CDR1 is LGHNA, CDR2 YSLEER, per germline. Trimming pared 4 bases from V and 4 bases from J, leaving 13 bases between. Here the CDR3 DNA reads TGCGCCAGCAGCCGGCCCGAGGACGGCTATGGCTACACCTTC. Its translation is CASSRPEDGYGYTF.

The chain is built from TRBV5-1 and TRBJ2-3; D is undetermined. CDR3 length: 14 amino acids. Trimming removed 0 bases at V and 2 bases at J, with 7 bases between. CDR1 and CDR2 (germline): SGHRS, YFSETQ. CDR3 in amino acids: CASSLGRATDTQYF. The DNA for the CDR3 is TGCGCCAGCAGCTTGGGAAGGGCCACAGATACGCAGTATTTT. Supplemented by reference TRBV5-1 and TRBJ2-3, the full variable domain reads KAGVTQTPRYLIKTRGQQVTLSCSPISGHRSVSWYQQTPGQGLQFLFEYFSETQRNKGNFPGRFSGRQFSNSRSEMNVSTLELGDSALYLCASSLGRATDTQYFGPGTRLTVL.

V usage is TRBV29-1 and J usage is TRBJ1-1, with D possibly matching TRBD1 (6 bases). This CDR3 region has 13 residues. The V end was cut by 7 bases, the J end by 5 bases, with 17 bases between. Germline V gene data show CDR1 as SQVTM and CDR2 as ANQGSEA. CDR3 in amino acids: CSARGRWGTEAFF. As DNA, the CDR3 is TGCAGCGCCAGGGGCCGATGGGGAACTGAAGCTTTCTTT.

For this clone: The sample holds other DNA sequences that translate to the same CDR3. This chain joins TRBV4-3 and TRBJ2-3; D unclear. Germline lookup yields CDR1 LGHNA and CDR2 YSLEER. The V and J ends lost 0 bases and 3 bases respectively, with 4 bases between them. CDR3 length: 13 amino acids. The CDR3 sequence is CASSQERTDTQYF. DNA of the CDR3: TGCGCCAGCAGCCAAGAAAGAACAGATACGCAGTATTTT.

The genes are TRBV18 and TRBJ1-1, with D possibly matching TRBD1 (5 bases). The ends were cut back, 8 bases at V and 0 bases at J, with 10 bases in the middle. The germline gives CDR1 KGHSH, CDR2 LQKENI. This CDR3 has 13 residues. CDR3 sequence (DNA): TGTGCCAGCGGGGACGACATGAACACTGAAGCTTTCTTT. This gives the protein CASGDDMNTEAFF.

V is TRBV29-1 and J is TRBJ1-5; D might be TRBD1 (5 bases). Trimming took 2 bases from V and 4 from J, leaving 12 bases between them. Germline V gene lookup returns CDR1 SQVTM and CDR2 ANQGSEA. This CDR3 spans 14 amino acids. The CDR3 is CSVEWAAGNQPQHF. CDR3 nucleotide sequence: TGCAGCGTTGAATGGGCCGCAGGGAATCAGCCCCAGCATTTT.

This clone was seen a few times. The CDR3 is CASSQSYGNYGYTF. The CDR3 nucleotides are TGCGCCAGCAGTCAATCATACGGGAACTATGGCTACACCTTC. This chain connects TRBV23-1 to TRBJ1-2; no clear D gene. TRBV23-1 is annotated as an ORF whose role is uncertain. The CDR3 has 14 amino acids. Between the trimmed V and J ends, which lost 0 bases and 2 bases, there was a span of 7 bases.

The rearrangement uses TRBV7-2 and TRBJ1-1; the match to TRBD1 covers 7 bases. The CDR3 loop spans 14 amino acids. Germline lookup yields CDR1 SGHTA and CDR2 FQGNSA. Trimming cost V 3 bases and J 5 bases; bases outside gene matches: 6. The CDR3 protein is CASSLRGRETEAFF. The CDR3 coding sequence is TGTGCCAGCAGCTTGAGGGGGCGAGAGACTGAAGCTTTCTTT.

The V gene is TRBV7-2, the J gene TRBJ2-3; D not resolved. Between the trimmed V and J ends, which lost 1 base and 7 bases, there was a span of 9 bases. CDR3 length: 13 residues. From germline, CDR1 is SGHTA and CDR2 FQGNSA. CDR3 DNA sequence: TGTGCCAGCAGCTTAGGTGGCCAGAATACGCAGTATTTT. It codes for CASSLGGQNTQYF.

The chain combines TRBV7-2 with TRBJ2-7, with 8 bases matching TRBD1. This CDR3 spans 14 amino acids. Losses at the gene ends were 4 bases for V and 2 bases for J; bases not matched to a gene: 4. Per germline, CDR1 SGHTA and CDR2 FQGNSA. CDR3 region: CASSSGQDPYEQYF. CDR3 DNA sequence: TGTGCCAGCAGCTCGGGACAGGACCCCTACGAGCAGTACTTC.

V usage is TRBV4-3 and J usage is TRBJ2-3; no clear D. CDR3 length equals 13 residues. Germline V lookup: CDR1 LGHNA, CDR2 YSLEER. The germline V and J ends were trimmed by 4 bases and 3 bases, with 8 bases remaining between them. The CDR3 nucleotides read TGCGCCAGCAGCCTTCAAAAAACAGATACGCAGTATTTT. Translated, it gives CASSLQKTDTQYF.

The chain uses TRBV29-1 and TRBJ1-1, with a possible D match to TRBD1 (5 bases). This CDR3 contains 13 residues. Germline CDR1 reads SQVTM; CDR2 reads ANQGSEA. Between the trimmed V and J ends, which lost 7 bases and 1 base, there was a span of 13 bases. The CDR3 DNA follows: TGCAGCGCCTCAGGGATCTGGAACACTGAAGCTTTCTTT. It is translated as CSASGIWNTEAFF.

The chain links TRBV23-1 to TRBJ1-5, with D perhaps matching TRBD1 (5 bases). TRBV23-1 carries the ORF label, with uncertain function. The V end was cut by 6 bases, the J end by 10 bases, with 19 bases between. This CDR3 contains 14 residues. Written as DNA, the CDR3 is TGCGCCAGCAGCCCCGGGACTCCATCGAATCCCCAGCATTTT. Residues: CASSPGTPSNPQHF.

J is TRBJ1-6 and V is TRBV4-1; the D is unclear. Per the germline V gene, CDR1 is MGHRA and CDR2 is YSYEKL. Trimming left V 0 bases short and J 10 bases short, with 13 bases between. The CDR3 sequence is 15 residues long. The CDR3 sequence: CASSQDPGLRSPLHF. The DNA for the CDR3 is TGCGCCAGCAGCCAAGATCCTGGGTTAAGATCACCCCTCCACTTT.

The chain combines TRBV30 with TRBJ1-1; a possible D gene is TRBD1 (5 bases). Trimming removed 3 bases at V and 6 bases at J, with 14 bases between. The length of the CDR3 is 13 residues. In germline, CDR1 is GTSNPN, CDR2 SVGIG (reference sequence). CDR3 region: CAWSRVLGAEAFF. Here the CDR3 DNA reads TGTGCCTGGAGCAGGGTCTTAGGGGCTGAAGCTTTCTTT.